The 24 T cell receptor beta chains below were found in one sample sequenced in a study of PD-L1 blockade in urothelial cancer. The time point was: pretreatment peripheral blood. Method: immunoSEQ multiplex PCR; TCRdb's copy keeps in-frame clones and lacks some. In the table there are under 95,000 clones, 85% to 90% of which are singletons. The source material was PBMCs, sampled around atezolizumab (anti-PD-L1) treatment. The receptor source for this set is a man aged 55-75 years with urothelial cancer.

The chain employs TRBV7-9 and TRBJ2-7; D is possibly TRBD2 (6 bases). Germline-derived CDR1 and CDR2 are SEHNR and FQNEAQ (reference sequence). The CDR3 totals 13 residues. Trimming cost V 4 bases and J 1 base, with 8 bases left between them. CDR3 coding DNA: TGTGCCAGCAGCTCGGGACTTTCCTACGAGCAGTACTTC. Protein product: CASSSGLSYEQYF.

This sequence joins TRBV7-2 and TRBJ2-7; no firm D call. The CDR3 totals 12 residues. Germline V CDR1 and CDR2: SGHTA, FQGNSA. Trimming left V 5 bases short and J 3 bases short, with 8 bases between. The CDR3 loop reads CASSLEHYEQYF. The DNA for the CDR3 is TGTGCCAGCAGCCTAGAACACTACGAGCAGTACTTC.

The chain is built from TRBV6-1 and TRBJ1-1, with unresolved D. The CDR3 loop spans 13 amino acids. The V and J ends lost 6 bases and 0 bases respectively, with 8 bases between them. CDR1 is MNHNS, CDR2 SASEGT, per germline. This chain's CDR3 is CASRQNLNTEAFF. CDR3 sequence (DNA): TGTGCCAGCAGACAGAATTTGAACACTGAAGCTTTCTTT.

CDR3 protein: CASSHRDRAYGYTF. Written as DNA, the CDR3 is TGTGCCAGCAGCCACCGGGACAGGGCCTATGGCTACACCTTC. The rearrangement uses TRBV28 and TRBJ1-2; 9 nucleotides match TRBD1. The junction had 6 bases not matched to a gene; V was cut back by 6 bases and J by 4 bases. Per the germline V gene, CDR1 is MDHEN and CDR2 is SYDVKM. The CDR3 has 14 residues.

This clone was seen just once. This chain joins TRBV6-5 and TRBJ2-1; 10 bases fit TRBD2. The CDR3 covers 12 residues. The germline CDR1 and CDR2 sequences are MNHEY and SVGAGI. V was pared by 5 bases and J by 14 bases, with 6 bases of the junction left unmatched. The CDR3 is CASSILAGLEFF. The CDR3 DNA is TGTGCCAGCAGTATACTAGCGGGGTTGGAGTTCTTC.

The chain uses TRBV28 and TRBJ2-7; 8 nucleotides agree with TRBD1. V lost 4 bases to trimming and J lost 0 bases; unmatched junction nucleotides: 5. From germline, CDR1 is MDHEN and CDR2 SYDVKM. The CDR3 covers 15 residues. The CDR3 sequence is CASSSPGQVSYEQYF. CDR3 coding DNA: TGTGCCAGCAGTTCTCCGGGACAGGTCTCCTACGAGCAGTACTTC.

In its sample, this clone was seen once. This chain connects TRBV9 to TRBJ1-4; possibly TRBD1 for D (6 bases). Trimming took 0 bases from V and 8 from J, leaving 14 bases between them. This CDR3 is 15 amino acids long. The germline CDR1 and CDR2 sequences are SGDLS and YYNGEE. The CDR3 sequence is CASSVDQGFREKLFF. CDR3 DNA: TGTGCCAGCAGCGTAGACCAGGGGTTTAGGGAAAAACTGTTTTTT.

The chain uses TRBV7-9 and TRBJ2-7; no reliable D call. V was cut by 2 bases and J by 2 bases, with 4 bases left in between. The germline V gene encodes CDR1 SEHNR and CDR2 FQNEAQ (reference sequence). The CDR3 covers 12 residues. The CDR3 region has the DNA TGTGCCAGCAGCTTATTCGCCTACGAGCAGTACTTC. Translating gives CASSLFAYEQYF.

V usage is TRBV27 and J usage is TRBJ1-5, with TRBD1 matching over 7 bases. This CDR3 is 19 amino acids long. Germline CDR1 MNHEY, CDR2 SMNVEV (reference sequence). V lost 6 bases and J lost 3; bases outside the gene matches: 20. The CDR3 reads CASSRLGVYRGGNNQPQHF. CDR3 DNA sequence: TGTGCCAGCAGCCGCCTGGGTGTTTACAGGGGAGGTAACAATCAGCCCCAGCATTTT.

This chain links TRBV11-1 with TRBJ2-7; TRBD2 agrees at 7 bases. From germline, CDR1 is SGHAT and CDR2 FQDESV (reference sequence). The CDR3 runs to 16 residues. J was trimmed by 3 bases and V by 3 bases; bases with no gene match: 11. CDR3 residues: CASSFFGAGRVYEQYF. The CDR3 bases are TGTGCCAGCAGCTTTTTTGGGGCAGGGAGGGTCTACGAGCAGTACTTC.

Comments on this clone: One junction end does not reproduce the germline sequence, and a read error may be involved. This chain connects TRBV7-7 to TRBJ1-4; 9 bases fit TRBD1. CDR1 SSHAT and CDR2 FNYEAQ come from the germline V gene (reference sequence). The CDR3 has 17 residues. The CDR3 nucleotides read TGTGCTAGCAGCGCCGGCCTACAGGGGGCCTTCAGTGAAAAACTGTTTTTT. This gives the protein CASSAGLQGAFSEKLFF.

V and J are TRBV28 and TRBJ2-7; possible D gene TRBD2, 6 bases. CDR3 length: 13 amino acids. Trimming left V 4 bases short and J 3 bases short, with 10 bases between. Germline CDR1 is MDHEN and CDR2 is SYDVKM. Written as DNA, the CDR3 is TGTGCCAGCAGTTATCTAGCGTACTACGAGCAGTACTTC. Translated: CASSYLAYYEQYF.

The CDR3 here is CASSLLGGVDETQYF. The CDR3 DNA reads TGTGCCAGCAGCCTACTTGGCGGGGTAGATGAGACCCAGTACTTC. The chain couples TRBV7-3 to TRBJ2-5; D perhaps matches TRBD2 (6 bases). Trimming pared 5 bases from V and 5 bases from J, leaving 18 bases between. This CDR3 is 15 amino acids long. Germline V gene data show CDR1 as SGHTA and CDR2 as FQGTGA.

The chain recombines TRBV18 with TRBJ2-5; TRBD1 agrees at 9 bases. CDR3 length: 13 residues. V shed 8 bases, J shed 4 bases, and the junction held 5 bases outside the gene matches. CDR1 KGHSH and CDR2 LQKENI come from the germline V gene. The CDR3 DNA is TGTGCCAGCGCGGGACAGGGAAGAGAGACCCAGTACTTC. Its translation: CASAGQGRETQYF.

This chain uses TRBV6-5 with TRBJ2-3; possibly TRBD2 for D (6 bases). Per the germline V gene, CDR1 is MNHEY and CDR2 is SVGAGI. Trimming removed 3 bases at V and 7 bases at J, with 8 bases between. The CDR3 has 12 amino acids. The CDR3 protein is CASSYGGNTQYF. The CDR3 nucleotides are TGTGCCAGCAGTTATGGGGGGAATACGCAGTATTTT.

V gene TRBV6-5 combines with J gene TRBJ2-1; D not certain. V was pared by 2 bases and J by 8 bases, with 10 bases between. The CDR3 is 13 amino acids. From germline, CDR1 is MNHEY and CDR2 SVGAGI. CDR3 sequence: CASSYGSGYEQFF. The CDR3 DNA sequence: TGTGCCAGCAGTTACGGTTCAGGTTATGAGCAGTTCTTC.

This sequence joins TRBV29-1 and TRBJ2-3, with 8 bases fitting TRBD2. J lost 5 bases, V lost 7 bases, and 8 bases had no gene match. Germline V gene data show CDR1 as SQVTM and CDR2 as ANQGSEA. The CDR3 spans 13 residues. Written as DNA, the CDR3 is TGCAGCGGGTCTTTCGGGGGGGGAGATACGCAGTATTTT. Its protein is CSGSFGGGDTQYF.

The chain carries TRBV19 and TRBJ2-7, with 8 bases aligning to TRBD2. Trimming at V came to 5 bases and at J to 2 bases, leaving 5 bases not matched to a gene. CDR3 length: 14 amino acids. CDR1 and CDR2 (germline): LNHDA, SQIVND (reference sequence). As DNA, the CDR3 is TGTGCCAGTAGTCCGGGAGGGGACACCTACGAGCAGTACTTC. It codes for CASSPGGDTYEQYF.

The CDR3 protein is CASSQVPGGPNEQYF. The CDR3 nucleotides are TGCGCCAGCAGCCAAGTTCCGGGAGGGCCCAACGAGCAGTACTTC. This chain joins TRBV4-3 and TRBJ2-7; 8 bases line up with TRBD2. Germline CDR1 and CDR2: LGHNA and YSLEER. CDR3 length: 15 residues. V was clipped by 1 base and J by 5 bases; unmatched bases: 7.

The V call is TRBV30, the J call TRBJ1-1; D might be TRBD1 (5 bases). Germline V gene sequence: CDR1 GTSNPN, CDR2 SVGIG (reference sequence). The V gene lost 2 bases and the J gene lost 10 bases, with 11 bases spanning the gap. The CDR3 is 11 residues long. The CDR3 DNA reads as TGTGCCTGGAGTCCTCGTAGGGGAGCTTTCTTT. This codes for CAWSPRRGAFF.

This rearrangement joins TRBV30 to TRBJ1-5, with 8 bases matching TRBD1. Germline V gene lookup returns CDR1 GTSNPN and CDR2 SVGIG (reference sequence). The ends lost 2 bases at V and 2 bases at J; junction bases unmatched: 5. CDR3 length equals 15 residues. The CDR3 nucleotides read TGTGCCTGGAGTCGAGGACAGGGCGGCAATCAGCCCCAGCATTTT. Translated, it gives CAWSRGQGGNQPQHF.

CDR3 in amino acids: CASSLDRAGSRSYSNQPQHF. CDR3 bases: TGCGCCAGCAGCTTGGATCGGGCAGGGTCTCGATCTTATAGCAATCAGCCCCAGCATTTT. The chain is built from TRBV5-1 and TRBJ1-5; D might be TRBD1 (5 bases). The CDR3 is made up of 20 amino acids. The V gene lost 0 bases and the J gene lost 0 bases, with 22 bases spanning the gap. From germline, CDR1 is SGHRS and CDR2 YFSETQ.

The chain recombines TRBV4-3 with TRBJ2-7; a weak D match, TRBD1 (6 bases). The V end was cut by 0 bases, the J end by 6 bases, with 15 bases between. This CDR3 has 15 residues. Germline loops: CDR1 LGHNA, CDR2 YSLEER. CDR3 coding DNA: TGCGCCAGCAGCCAAGATCGCCTAACAGGGCGCGAGCAGTACTTC. As protein: CASSQDRLTGREQYF.

This rearrangement joins TRBV27 to TRBJ1-5; no definite D call. The CDR3 totals 18 residues. CDR1 is MNHEY and CDR2 is SMNVEV in the germline V gene (reference sequence). V was cut by 2 bases and J by 3 bases, with 20 bases left in between. The CDR3 is CASSLGPPGLRANQPQHF. The CDR3 nucleotides are TGTGCCAGCAGTTTAGGCCCCCCCGGGTTGAGGGCCAATCAGCCCCAGCATTTT.